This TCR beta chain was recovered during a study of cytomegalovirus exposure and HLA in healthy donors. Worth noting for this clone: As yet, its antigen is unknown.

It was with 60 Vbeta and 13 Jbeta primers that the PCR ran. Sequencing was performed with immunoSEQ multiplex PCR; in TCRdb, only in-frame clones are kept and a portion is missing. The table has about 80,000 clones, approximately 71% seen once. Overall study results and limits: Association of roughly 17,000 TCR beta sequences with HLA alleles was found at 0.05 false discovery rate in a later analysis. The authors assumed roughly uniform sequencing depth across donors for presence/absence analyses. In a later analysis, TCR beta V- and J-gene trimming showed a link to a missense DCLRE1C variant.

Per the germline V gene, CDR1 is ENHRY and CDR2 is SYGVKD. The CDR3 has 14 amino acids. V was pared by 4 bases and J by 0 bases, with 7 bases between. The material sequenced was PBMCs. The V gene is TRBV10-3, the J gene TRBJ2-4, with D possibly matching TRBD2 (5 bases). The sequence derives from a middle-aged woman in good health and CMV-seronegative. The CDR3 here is CAISGSGAKNIQYF. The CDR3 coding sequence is TGTGCCATCAGTGGAAGCGGAGCCAAAAACATTCAGTACTTC.